These T cell receptor beta chains were read from a single sample in a study of radiation and T cells in renal cell carcinoma. Profiled with immunoSEQ multiplex PCR; TCRdb holds only in-frame clones, not every one. Here the sample spans 10,000 to 15,000 clones, 30% to 40% being singletons. Material: tumor tissue, obtained from a patient whose treatment included radiotherapy and nephrectomy. The receptors originated from a man in his fifties or sixties with renal cell carcinoma. Each CDR3 is given with its conserved first and last residue. The D gene is left open where the match is weak. Clone size is not always given. Where it is, it says once, few, many or a class for expanded clones.

TRBD2 TRBJ2-1 few TRBV15 TGTGCCACCAGCAGAGTAGCGGGACTCTACAATGAGCAGTTCTTC CATSRVAGLYNEQFF
NA TRBJ2-2 once TRBV23-1 TGCGCCAGCAGTCCCCGATCGTGTAGGGCGTGGCGGACCGGGGAGCTGTTTTTT CASSPRSCRAWRTGELFF
NA TRBJ2-3 NA TRBV10-2 TGCGCCAGCAAACAGTCCGCAGATACGCAGTATTTT CASKQSADTQYF
NA TRBJ2-3 medium-sized TRBV11-3 TGTGCCAGCAGACGAAACTTCACAGATACGCAGTATTTT CASRRNFTDTQYF
NA TRBJ2-5 NA TRBV9 TGTGCCAGCAGCGTCGGGATGTACCAAGAGACCCAGTACTTC CASSVGMYQETQYF
TRBD1 TRBJ1-2 NA TRBV19 TGTGCCGACCCCGACAGGGCGGTCACCTTC CADPDRAVTF
TRBD1 TRBJ1-2 NA TRBV5-1 TGCGCCAGCAGCTTGGGTTTGCAGGGGGCCTATGGCTACACCTTC CASSLGLQGAYGYTF
NA TRBJ2-5 few TRBV30 TGTGCCTGGACCCTATTGGAGACCCAGTACTTC CAWTLLETQYF
TRBD1 TRBJ2-7 NA TRBV30 TGTGCCTGGAGTCCCCGACAGGGCGGGCAGTACTTC CAWSPRQGGQYF
NA TRBJ1-4 NA TRBV20-1 TGCAGTGCGGAACTGAATGAAAAACTGTTTTTT CSAELNEKLFF
NA TRBJ1-5 NA TRBV5-6 TGTGCCAGCAGCTCCGGACGGTACAATCAGCCCCAGCATTTT CASSSGRYNQPQHF
NA TRBJ2-5 few TRBV2 TGTGCCAGCAGTGATGTTGGGGCTAGTCGGGAGACCCAGTACTTC CASSDVGASRETQYF
TRBD2 TRBJ2-3 few TRBV5-4 TGTGCCAGCAGCCTTTCTAGCGGGAGTCTAGATACGCAGTATTTT CASSLSSGSLDTQYF
NA TRBJ1-3 few TRBV9 TGTGCCAGCAGCGTTAGTCCTCCGGGCTCTGGAAACACCATATATTTT CASSVSPPGSGNTIYF
TRBD1 TRBJ1-2 NA TRBV2 TGTGCCAGCAGGGGGACAGGGGGCAACGGCTACACCTTC CASRGTGGNGYTF
NA TRBJ1-1 few TRBV7-6 TGTGCCAGCAGCTTAGTGGAGACAGAGAACACTGAAGCTTTCTTT CASSLVETENTEAFF